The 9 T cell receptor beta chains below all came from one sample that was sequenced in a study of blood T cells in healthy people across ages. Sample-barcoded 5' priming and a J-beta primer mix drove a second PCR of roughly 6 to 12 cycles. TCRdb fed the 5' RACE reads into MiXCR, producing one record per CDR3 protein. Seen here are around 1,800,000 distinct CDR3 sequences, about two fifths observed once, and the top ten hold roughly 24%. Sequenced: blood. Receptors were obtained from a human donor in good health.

CDR3 nucleotides: TGTGCCAGCAGTCGTCGCGGAGCTGTGGAGACCCAGTACTTC. Protein sequence: CASSRRGAVETQYF. The V gene is TRBV2, the J gene TRBJ2-4; D is unresolved. The DNA end lines up better with TRBJ2-5; the J call may be wrong. This CDR3 is built from 14 residues. Germline V CDR1 and CDR2: SNHLY, FYNNEI.

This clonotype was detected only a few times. The CDR3 loop is CASSPQRGSGYNEQFF. CDR3 bases: TGTGCCAGCAGCCCCCAACGGGGTAGCGGGTACAATGAGCAGTTCTTC. The genes are TRBV3-1 and TRBJ2-1; 7 bases map to TRBD2. This CDR3 region has 16 residues. Germline CDR1 and CDR2: LGHDT and YNNKEL (reference sequence). V lost 4 bases and J lost 4; bases outside the gene matches: 10.

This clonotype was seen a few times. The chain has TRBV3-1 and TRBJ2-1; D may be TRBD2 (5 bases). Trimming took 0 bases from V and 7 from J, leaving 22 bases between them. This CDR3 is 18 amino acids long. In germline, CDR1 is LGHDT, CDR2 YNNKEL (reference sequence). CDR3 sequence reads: CASSQDGLAEHKGNEQFF. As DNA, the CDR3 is TGTGCCAGCAGCCAAGATGGCCTAGCCGAGCACAAGGGTAATGAGCAGTTCTTC.

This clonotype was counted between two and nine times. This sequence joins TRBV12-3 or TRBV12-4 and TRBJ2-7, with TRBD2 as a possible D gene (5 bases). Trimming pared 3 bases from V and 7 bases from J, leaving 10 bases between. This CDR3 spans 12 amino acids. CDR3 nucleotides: TGTGCCAGCAGTTTTGCCAGCGGAGAGCAGTACTTC. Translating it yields CASSFASGEQYF.

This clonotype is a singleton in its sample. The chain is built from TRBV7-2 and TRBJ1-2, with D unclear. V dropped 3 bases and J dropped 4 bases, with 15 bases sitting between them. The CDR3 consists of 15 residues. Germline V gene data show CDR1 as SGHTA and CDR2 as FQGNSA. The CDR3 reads CASSFSTVLVYGYTF. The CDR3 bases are TGTGCCAGCAGCTTCTCCACCGTGCTGGTCTATGGCTACACCTTC.

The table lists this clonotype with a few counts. The CDR3 is CASSLESWYEQYF. The DNA for the CDR3 is TGCGCCAGCAGCTTGGAATCATGGTACGAGCAGTACTTC. This sequence joins TRBV5-1 and TRBJ2-5; D not resolved. TRBJ2-7 explains the end of the DNA better; the J call may be wrong. Germline-derived CDR1 and CDR2 are SGHRS and YFSETQ. This CDR3 spans 13 amino acids.

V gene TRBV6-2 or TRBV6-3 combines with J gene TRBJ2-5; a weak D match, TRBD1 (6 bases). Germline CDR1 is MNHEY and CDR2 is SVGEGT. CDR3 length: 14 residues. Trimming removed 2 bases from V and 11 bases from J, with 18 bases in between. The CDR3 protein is CASSYNHRAGEQYF. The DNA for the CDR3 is TGTGCCAGCAGTTACAACCACAGGGCTGGGGAGCAGTACTTC.

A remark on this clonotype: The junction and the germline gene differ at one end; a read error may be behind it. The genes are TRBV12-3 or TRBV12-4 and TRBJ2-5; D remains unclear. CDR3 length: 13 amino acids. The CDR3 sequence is CASSHQRQGTQYF. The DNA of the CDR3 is TGTGCCAGCAGTCATCAGAGACAAGGGACCCAGTACTTC.

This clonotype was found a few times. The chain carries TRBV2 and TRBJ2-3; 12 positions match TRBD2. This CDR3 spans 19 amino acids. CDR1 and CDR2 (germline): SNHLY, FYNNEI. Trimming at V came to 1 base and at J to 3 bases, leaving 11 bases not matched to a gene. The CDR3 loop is CASSEGRLAGVTPTDTQYF. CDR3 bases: TGTGCCAGCAGTGAAGGGAGACTAGCGGGGGTTACGCCAACAGATACGCAGTATTTT.